The entry that follows covers one T cell receptor beta chain sequence. Its antigen is still unknown. No base quality information exists; no much larger clone differs at one position. This sample stems from a study of shared clonotypes between healthy human individuals (dated by TCRdb to the early 2020s). A note on the overall study: A couple of women and three men aged 18 to 49 years were included in the cohort. For each donor, CD4 naive and CD4 memory were each given three plates, CD8 naive was given two plates, and CD8 memory was given one plate. To increase sequencing depth and limit assay-specific biases, different laboratories used diverse techniques to prepare libraries and sequence TCR repertoires. To estimate repertoire size and how much clonotypes are shared between individuals, the study performed deep sequencing of blood TCR repertoires from roughly five healthy adults. Each donor's leukapheresis produced roughly between roughly 0.85 and 9.5 billion PBMCs.

Reading the germline V gene gives CDR1 SGHVS and CDR2 FNYEAQ. The CDR3 numbers 15 residues from cysteine through phenylalanine. The retained sequence is limited to the CDR3, 45 bases, with the frame set at the first base. Ends trimmed: V by 8 bases, J by 6 bases; bases unmatched to a gene: 9. Paper-wide results and their limitations: The small number of donors limited the genetic and exposure-history diversity represented. Rarefaction of sorted-subset datasets indicated incomplete sequencing despite the large sequencing depth. Estimated clonotype richness was generally larger for naive than for memory subsets. About 5% of naive CD4, 3.5% of naive CD8, roughly 2.4% of memory CD4, and about 0.4% of memory CD8 clonotypes were shared across four donors. Pairwise subsampling indicated that sequencing depth was expected to affect the degree of clonotype sharing among donors. Compared with non-shared clonotypes, clonotypes shared by all four sorted-subset donors had higher generation probabilities. Sampling was restricted to blood, and TCR repertoires in tissues likely differ from the TCR repertoires found in blood.

Using the deep immunoSEQ assay, TCR CDR3 regions were amplified from genomic DNA by multiplex PCR. Extracted genomic DNA from each cell subset was spread evenly across all wells of several immunoSEQ 96-well plates, with each plate serving as a replicate. For sorted subsets, 200 to 250 ng of genomic DNA, equivalent to 25,000 to 35,000 T cell genomes, went into each replicate PCR. Purified libraries were quantified with a Qubit 3.0 fluorometer, sized on a Bioanalyzer 2100, and re-quantified with the KAPA Library Quantification kit. Every immunoSEQ 96-well plate was sequenced on a dedicated single-read 150-cycle Illumina NextSeq 550 flow cell. In the original analysis: Because the immunoSEQ output included only junctional sequences and no quality scores, the filtering could not be the same as the filtering used for full-length reads. Sequences were annotated with PyIR, a Python wrapper for IgBLAST v1.9, and V/J genes and CDR3 were assigned using IMGT germline references. Reads with weak V/J assignments (E-value above 1e-6), missing CDR3, stop codons, out-of-frame junctions, or ambiguous translated residues were removed. V3J clonotypes were defined as sequences sharing an identical inferred V gene, J gene, and CDR3 amino acid sequence. Percentage overlap between repertoires was calculated by dividing the number of shared unique clonotypes by the size of the smaller repertoire. Richness of each repertoire was evaluated using RTK rarefaction, the Chao1 estimator, and Recon v2.1 estimates of unobserved clonotypes. OLGA was used to compute generation probabilities for all TCRbeta clonotypes that the gDNA method yielded from a handful of donors. In TCRdb, the immuneACCESS table is reduced to in-frame sequences with V and J assigned. These tables do not hold every clone; where another copy was compared, an unresolved V gene accounts for under half, and the others remain unexplained. Clone size and the V and J calls come from that table; the DNA yielded D and trimming. The sample data list about 2 million clones, and about 95% of these were observed just once. About 1.1% of the sample rests with the top ten.

CD8 naive samples were CD45RO-negative cells positively selected for CCR7, giving a CD45RA+CCR7+ population that excluded TemRA cells. The donors were healthy, HIV-negative adults who had no recently reported acute infections or vaccinations. All donors were Caucasian adults living in Nashville, Tennessee, USA. Blood was obtained by leukapheresis, after which PBMCs were separated by Ficoll-Histopaque density gradient centrifugation and cryopreserved in liquid nitrogen vapor phase. Purity and quantity of every magnetically sorted T cell population were checked by analytical flow cytometry. Genomic DNA was isolated from each sorted fraction and quantified by UV absorbance on a Nanodrop 2000c.

The sequenced material came from naive CD8+ T cells sorted from blood. This specimen's cell subset or site label, per the study, means: CD45RA+CCR7+. This chain joins TRBV7-6 to TRBJ2-2; TRBD1 lines up with 10 middle nucleotides. The clonotype comes from a man aged 18 to 35 in good health. CDR3 loop: CASWDRDRGSGELFF. Read as DNA, the sequence is TGTGCCAGCTGGGACCGGGACAGGGGTTCCGGGGAGCTGTTTTTT. The full variable domain, with segments outside the CDR3 supplied by the reference TRBV7-6 and TRBJ2-2 proteins, appears as GAGVSQSPRYKVTKRGQDVALRCDPISGHVSLYWYRQALGQGPEFLTYFNYEAQQDKSGLPNDRFSAERPEGSISTLTIQRTEQRDSAMYRCASWDRDRGSGELFFGEGSRLTVL.